This T cell receptor beta chain was sequenced for a study of early T cells in non-severe SARS-CoV-2 infection. For the study at large: From unsorted whole blood, bulk RNA was sequenced, and the chains remained unpaired.

This clonotype showed up just a few times. The antigen remains unidentified. Unique molecular identifier tags were affixed to discrete cDNA molecules. TCRdb ran MiXCR on the 5' RACE reads and lists one entry per CDR3 protein. The profile shows about 70,000 distinct CDR3 sequences, approximately 9.1% of them singletons. The CDR3 contains 17 residues. V lost 2 bases and J lost 3; bases outside the gene matches: 10. Broader study findings: Matching against VDJdb likely underestimated virus-specific expansions, favoring anti-spike CD8.

The receptor comes from an adult who was a healthcare worker with PCR-confirmed SARS-CoV-2 infection or an uninfected control (not recorded which). This sample comprised whole blood, obtained at baseline. This chain uses TRBV12-3 or TRBV12-4 with TRBJ1-3; 7 bases line up with TRBD1. CDR3 nucleotides: TGTGCCAGCAGTTTAACGCGCGACAGGGTCAATGGAAACACCATATATTTT. Its translation is CASSLTRDRVNGNTIYF.